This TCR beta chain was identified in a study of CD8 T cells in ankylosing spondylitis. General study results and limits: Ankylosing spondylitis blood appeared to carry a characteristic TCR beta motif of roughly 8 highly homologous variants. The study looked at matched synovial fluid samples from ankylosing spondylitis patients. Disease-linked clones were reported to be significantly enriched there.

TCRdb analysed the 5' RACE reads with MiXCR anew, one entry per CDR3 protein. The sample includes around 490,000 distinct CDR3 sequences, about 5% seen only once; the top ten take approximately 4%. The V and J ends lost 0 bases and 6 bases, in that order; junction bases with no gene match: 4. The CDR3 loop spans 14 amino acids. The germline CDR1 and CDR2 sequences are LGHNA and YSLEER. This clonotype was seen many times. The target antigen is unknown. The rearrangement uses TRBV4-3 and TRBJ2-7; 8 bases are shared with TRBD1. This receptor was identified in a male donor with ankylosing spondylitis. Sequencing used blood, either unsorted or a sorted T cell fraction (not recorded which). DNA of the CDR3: TGCGCCAGCAGCCAAGACAGGGGGCTCGGCGAGCAGTACTTC. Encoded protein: CASSQDRGLGEQYF.